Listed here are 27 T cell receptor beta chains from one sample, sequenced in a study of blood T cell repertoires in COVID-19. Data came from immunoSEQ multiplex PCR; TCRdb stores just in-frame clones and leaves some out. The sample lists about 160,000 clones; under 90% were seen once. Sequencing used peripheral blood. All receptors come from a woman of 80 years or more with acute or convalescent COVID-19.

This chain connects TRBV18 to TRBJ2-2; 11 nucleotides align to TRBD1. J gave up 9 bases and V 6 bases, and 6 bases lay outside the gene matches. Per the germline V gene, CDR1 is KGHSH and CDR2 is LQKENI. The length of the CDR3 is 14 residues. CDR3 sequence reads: CASSPGQGGRELFF. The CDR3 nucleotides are TGTGCCAGCTCGCCGGGACAGGGGGGCCGGGAGCTGTTTTTT.

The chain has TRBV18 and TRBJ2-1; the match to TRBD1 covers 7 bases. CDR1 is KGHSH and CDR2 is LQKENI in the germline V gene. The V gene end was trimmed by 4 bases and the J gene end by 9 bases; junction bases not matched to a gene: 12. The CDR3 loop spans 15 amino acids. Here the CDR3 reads CASSLTGKPAGEQFF. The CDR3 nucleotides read TGTGCCAGCTCACTGACAGGGAAACCTGCTGGTGAGCAGTTCTTC.

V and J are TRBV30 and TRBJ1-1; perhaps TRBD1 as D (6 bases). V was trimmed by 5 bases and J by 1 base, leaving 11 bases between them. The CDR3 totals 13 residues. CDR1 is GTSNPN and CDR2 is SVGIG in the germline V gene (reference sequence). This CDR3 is CAWASDRNTEAFF. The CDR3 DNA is TGTGCCTGGGCTTCGGACAGGAACACTGAAGCTTTCTTT.

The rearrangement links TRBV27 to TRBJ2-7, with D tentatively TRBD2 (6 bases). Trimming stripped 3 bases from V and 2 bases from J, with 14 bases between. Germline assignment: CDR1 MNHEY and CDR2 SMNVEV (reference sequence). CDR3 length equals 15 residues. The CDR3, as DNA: TGTGCCAGCAGTTTGCTTCGGGAGACCGCCTACGAGCAGTACTTC. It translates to CASSLLRETAYEQYF.

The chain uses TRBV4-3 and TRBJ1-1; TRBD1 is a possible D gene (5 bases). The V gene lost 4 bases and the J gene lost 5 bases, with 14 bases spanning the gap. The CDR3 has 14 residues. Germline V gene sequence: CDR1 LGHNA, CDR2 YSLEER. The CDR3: CASSLGAGVTEAFF. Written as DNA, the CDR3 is TGCGCCAGCAGCCTAGGTGCGGGGGTGACTGAAGCTTTCTTT.

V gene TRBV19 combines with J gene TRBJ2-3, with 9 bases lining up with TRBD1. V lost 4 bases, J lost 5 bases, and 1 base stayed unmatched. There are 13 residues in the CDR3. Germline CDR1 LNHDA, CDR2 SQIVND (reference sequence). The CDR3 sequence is CASSTTGGDTQYF. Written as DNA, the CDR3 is TGTGCCAGTAGTACGACAGGGGGAGATACGCAGTATTTT. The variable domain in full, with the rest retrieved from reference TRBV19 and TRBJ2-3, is DGGITQSPKYLFRKEGQNVTLSCEQNLNHDAMYWYRQDPGQGLRLIYYSQIVNDFQKGDIAEGYSVSREKKESFPLTVTSAQKNPTAFYLCASSTTGGDTQYFGPGTRLTVL.

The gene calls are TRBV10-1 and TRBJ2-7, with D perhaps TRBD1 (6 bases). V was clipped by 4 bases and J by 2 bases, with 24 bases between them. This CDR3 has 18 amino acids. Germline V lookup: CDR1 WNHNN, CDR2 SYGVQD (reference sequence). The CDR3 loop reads CASSGLPGAQSATYEQYF. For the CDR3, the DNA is TGCGCCAGCAGTGGCCTCCCAGGGGCACAGAGCGCCACCTACGAGCAGTACTTC.

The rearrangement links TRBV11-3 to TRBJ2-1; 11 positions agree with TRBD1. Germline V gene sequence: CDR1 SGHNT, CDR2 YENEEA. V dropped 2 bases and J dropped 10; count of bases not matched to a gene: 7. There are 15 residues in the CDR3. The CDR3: CASSLRTGGSGEQFF. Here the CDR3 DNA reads TGTGCCAGCAGCTTACGGACAGGGGGCTCAGGAGAGCAGTTCTTC. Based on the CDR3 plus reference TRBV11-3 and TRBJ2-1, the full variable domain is EAGVVQSPRYKIIEKKQPVAFWCNPISGHNTLYWYLQNLGQGPELLIRYENEEAVDDSQLPKDRFSAERLKGVDSTLKIQPAELGDSAVYLCASSLRTGGSGEQFFGPGTRLTVL.

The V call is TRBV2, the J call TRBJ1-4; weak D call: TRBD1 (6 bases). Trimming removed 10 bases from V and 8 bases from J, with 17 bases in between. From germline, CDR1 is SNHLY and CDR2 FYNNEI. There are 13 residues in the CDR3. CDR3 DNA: TGTGCCACCCACGGGGGGGCCGGGGAAAAACTGTTTTTT. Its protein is CATHGGAGEKLFF.

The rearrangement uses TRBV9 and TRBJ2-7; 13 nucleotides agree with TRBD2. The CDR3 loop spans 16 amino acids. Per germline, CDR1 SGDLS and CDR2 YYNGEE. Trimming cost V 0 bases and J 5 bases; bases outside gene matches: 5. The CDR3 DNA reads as TGTGCCAGCAGCGTAGGGACTAGCGGGAGAGTCGACGAGCAGTACTTC. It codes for CASSVGTSGRVDEQYF.

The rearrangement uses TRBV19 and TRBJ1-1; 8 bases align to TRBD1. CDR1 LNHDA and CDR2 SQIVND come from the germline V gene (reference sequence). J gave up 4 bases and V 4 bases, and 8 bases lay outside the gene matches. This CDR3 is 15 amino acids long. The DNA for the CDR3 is TGTGCCAGTAGTAAATCACCAGGGGGCCTCACTGAAGCTTTCTTT. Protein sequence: CASSKSPGGLTEAFF.

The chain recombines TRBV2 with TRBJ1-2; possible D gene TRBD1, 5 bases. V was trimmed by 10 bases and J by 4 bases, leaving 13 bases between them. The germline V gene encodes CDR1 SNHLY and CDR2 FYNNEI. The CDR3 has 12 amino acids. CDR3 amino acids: CAMGLGVYGYTF. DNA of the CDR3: TGTGCCATGGGGCTAGGGGTCTATGGCTACACCTTC.

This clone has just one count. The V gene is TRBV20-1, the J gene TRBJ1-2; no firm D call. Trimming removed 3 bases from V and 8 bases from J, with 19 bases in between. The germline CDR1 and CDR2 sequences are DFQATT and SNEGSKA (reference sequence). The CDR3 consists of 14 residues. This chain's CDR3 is CSASRVPPKPGYTF. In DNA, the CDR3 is TGCAGTGCTAGTCGTGTCCCCCCGAAGCCAGGCTACACCTTC.

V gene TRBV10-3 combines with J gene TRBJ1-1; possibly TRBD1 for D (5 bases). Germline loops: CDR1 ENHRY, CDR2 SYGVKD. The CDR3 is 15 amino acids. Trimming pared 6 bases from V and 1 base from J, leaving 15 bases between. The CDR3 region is CAIRVPGVQNTEAFF. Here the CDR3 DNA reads TGTGCCATCAGGGTTCCGGGGGTCCAGAACACTGAAGCTTTCTTT.

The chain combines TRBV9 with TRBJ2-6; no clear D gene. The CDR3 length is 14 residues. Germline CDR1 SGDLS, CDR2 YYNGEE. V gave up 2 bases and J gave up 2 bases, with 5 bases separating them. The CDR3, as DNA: TGTGCCAGCAGCGTCGTCGCTGGGGCCAACGTCCTGACTTTC. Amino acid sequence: CASSVVAGANVLTF.

The CDR3 DNA reads TGTGCCAGCAGCCACTATACTAGCGGGAAGGCCCGCACAGATACGCAGTATTTT. The encoded protein is CASSHYTSGKARTDTQYF. The J gene is TRBJ2-3, the V gene TRBV3-1 (or the pseudogene TRBV3-2); 10 positions agree with TRBD2. With V trimmed by 3 bases and J by 1 base, 10 bases remained unmatched. The length of the CDR3 is 18 residues. The germline gives CDR1 LGHDT, CDR2 YNNKEL (reference sequence).

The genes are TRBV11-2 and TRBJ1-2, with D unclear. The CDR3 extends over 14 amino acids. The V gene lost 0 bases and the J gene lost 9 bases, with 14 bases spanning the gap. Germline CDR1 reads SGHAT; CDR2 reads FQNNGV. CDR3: CASSLDPSAVSYTF. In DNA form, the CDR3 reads TGTGCCAGCAGCTTAGATCCCAGTGCGGTTAGCTACACCTTC.

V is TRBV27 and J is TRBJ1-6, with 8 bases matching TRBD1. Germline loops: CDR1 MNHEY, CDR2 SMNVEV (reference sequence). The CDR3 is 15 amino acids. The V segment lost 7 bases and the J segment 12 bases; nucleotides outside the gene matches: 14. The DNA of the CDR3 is TGTGCCAGCACCCCGGGCTGGACAGGGAGCCGACCCCTCCACTTT. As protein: CASTPGWTGSRPLHF.

CDR3 DNA: TGTGCCAGCAGCGCAGGGGGTAATAGCAATCAGCCCCAGCATTTT. It is translated as CASSAGGNSNQPQHF. The V and J genes are TRBV9 and TRBJ1-5, with 7 nucleotides matching TRBD1. Germline-derived CDR1 and CDR2 are SGDLS and YYNGEE. V was pared by 3 bases and J by 0 bases, with 3 bases of the junction left unmatched. The CDR3 runs to 15 residues. The full variable domain, completed using reference TRBV9 and TRBJ1-5, is DSGVTQTPKHLITATGQRVTLRCSPRSGDLSVYWYQQSLDQGLQFLIQYYNGEERAKGNILERFSAQQFPDLHSELNLSSLELGDSALYFCASSAGGNSNQPQHFGDGTRLSIL.

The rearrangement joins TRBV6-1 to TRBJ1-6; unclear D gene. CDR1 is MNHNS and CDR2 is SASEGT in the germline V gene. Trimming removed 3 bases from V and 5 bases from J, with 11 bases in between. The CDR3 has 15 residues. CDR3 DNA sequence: TGTGCCAGCAGTGATCGTTGGAGCGATAATTCACCCCTCCACTTT. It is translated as CASSDRWSDNSPLHF.

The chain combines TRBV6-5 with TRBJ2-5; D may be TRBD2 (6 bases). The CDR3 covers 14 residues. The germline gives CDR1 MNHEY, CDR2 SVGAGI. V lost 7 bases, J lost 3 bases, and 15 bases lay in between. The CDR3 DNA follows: TGTGCCAGCAACCTCCCAAGGAGGGAAGAGACCCAGTACTTC. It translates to CASNLPRREETQYF.

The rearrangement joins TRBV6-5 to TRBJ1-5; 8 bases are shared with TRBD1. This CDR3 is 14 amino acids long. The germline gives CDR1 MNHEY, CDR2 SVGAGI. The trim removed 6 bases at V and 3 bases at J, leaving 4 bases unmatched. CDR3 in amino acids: CASSHRGTNQPQHF. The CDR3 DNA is TGTGCCAGCAGCCACAGGGGGACCAATCAGCCCCAGCATTTT.

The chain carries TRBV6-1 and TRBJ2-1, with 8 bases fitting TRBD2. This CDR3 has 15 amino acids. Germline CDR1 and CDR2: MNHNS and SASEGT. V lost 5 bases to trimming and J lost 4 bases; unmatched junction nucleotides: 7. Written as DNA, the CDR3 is TGTGCCAGCAGTTCCCTAGCGGGCAATTACAATGAGCAGTTCTTC. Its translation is CASSSLAGNYNEQFF.

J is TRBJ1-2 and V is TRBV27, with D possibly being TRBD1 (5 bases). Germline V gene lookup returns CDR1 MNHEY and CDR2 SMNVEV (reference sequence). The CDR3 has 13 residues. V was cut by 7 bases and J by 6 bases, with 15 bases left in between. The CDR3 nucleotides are TGTGCCAGCAAACCTGAACAGGCTGATGGCTACACCTTC. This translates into CASKPEQADGYTF.

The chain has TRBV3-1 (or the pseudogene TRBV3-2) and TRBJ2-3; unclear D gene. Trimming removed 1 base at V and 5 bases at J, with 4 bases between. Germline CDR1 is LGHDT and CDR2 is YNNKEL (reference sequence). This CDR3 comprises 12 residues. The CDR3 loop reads CASSQGGDTQYF. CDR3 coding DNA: TGTGCCAGCAGCCAAGGAGGAGATACGCAGTATTTT.

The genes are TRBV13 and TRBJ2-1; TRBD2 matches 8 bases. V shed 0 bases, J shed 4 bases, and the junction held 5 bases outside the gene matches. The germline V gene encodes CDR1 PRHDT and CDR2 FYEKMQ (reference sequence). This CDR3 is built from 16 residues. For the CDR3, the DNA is TGTGCCAGCAGCTTAGGACCCAGCGGGGGTTACAATGAGCAGTTCTTC. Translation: CASSLGPSGGYNEQFF.

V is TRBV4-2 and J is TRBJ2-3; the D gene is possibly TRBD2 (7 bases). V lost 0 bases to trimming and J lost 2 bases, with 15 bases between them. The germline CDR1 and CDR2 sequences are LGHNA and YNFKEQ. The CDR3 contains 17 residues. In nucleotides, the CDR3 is TGTGCCAGCAGCCAAGAGTCTAGGGGGGGCGACACAGATACGCAGTATTTT. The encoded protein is CASSQESRGGDTDTQYF.